Below are 12 T cell receptor beta chains sequenced from a single sample in a study of tumor and adjacent non-tumor tissue in lung cancer. TCRbeta libraries were built with three rounds of nested PCR, modified from ARM-PCR. TCRdb reprocessed the multiplex PCR reads via MiXCR and lists one record per CDR3 protein. Of about 93,000 distinct CDR3 sequences in the sample, roughly three fifths were seen once. No cell sorting was done before RNA was extracted from the tissue. Sequenced: lung tumor tissue. These receptors came from a man in his 70s with non-small cell lung cancer.

Remarks on this clonotype: A much larger clone sits a single nucleotide away, making a read error possible. In this CDR3 the conserved last residue, phenylalanine or tryptophan, is missing, so a read error is likely. This chain uses TRBV4-2 with TRBJ2-7; D is uncertain. CDR3 length: 11 residues. Trimming shortened V by 3 bases and J by 4 bases, and 4 bases separated the two germline ends. The germline gives CDR1 LGHNA, CDR2 YNFKEQ. DNA for the CDR3: TGTGCCAGCAGCCATGGATACGAGCAGTACCTC. It codes for CASSHGYEQYL.

This chain links TRBV10-3 with TRBJ1-5; D call uncertain. The CDR3 is made up of 14 amino acids. The V end lost 2 bases, the J end lost 7 bases, and 12 bases lay between the germline ends. Germline CDR1 reads ENHRY; CDR2 reads SYGVKD. The CDR3 loop reads CAISEPPVTQPQHF. The CDR3 DNA sequence: TGTGCCATCAGTGAGCCGCCAGTGACCCAGCCCCAGCATTTT.

As regards this clonotype: Because it lacks the conserved phenylalanine or tryptophan at the end, this CDR3 is likely a read error. The V call is TRBV29-1, the J call TRBJ2-1, with a possible D match to TRBD1 (5 bases). Per germline, CDR1 SQVTM and CDR2 ANQGSEA. The length of the CDR3 is 14 residues. The CDR3 nucleotides read TGCAGCGTTCTTACCGACAGCTCCTGCAATGAACAGTTCTCC. Its protein product is CSVLTDSSCNEQFS.

In the case of this clonotype: The junction differs from germline at one of its ends, possibly a read error. The V call is TRBV11-2, the J call TRBJ2-7; tentatively, D is TRBD1 or TRBD2 (5 bases each). Germline V gives CDR1 SGHAT, CDR2 FQNNGV. The CDR3 is made up of 15 amino acids. The CDR3 DNA reads TGTGTCAGCGGCTTAGATTTAGCGAGGGGCTCCGGTCGGTACTTC. Protein product: CVSGLDLARGSGRYF.

This clonotype was detected ten times or more. The V call is TRBV7-8, the J call TRBJ1-2; perhaps TRBD1 as D (5 bases). Trimming shortened V by 5 bases and J by 8 bases, and 9 bases separated the two germline ends. This CDR3 has 11 residues. Germline V lookup: CDR1 SGHVS, CDR2 FQNEAQ. As DNA, the CDR3 is TGTGCCAGCAGCGCCGGGGGGGGCTACACCTTC. Protein sequence: CASSAGGGYTF.

A word on this clonotype: Compared with germline, one end of the junction differs, possibly owing to a read error. The rearrangement joins TRBV11-2 to TRBJ1-1; TRBD1 is a possible D gene (5 bases). This CDR3 region has 12 residues. CDR1 and CDR2 (germline): SGHAT, FQNNGV. Here the CDR3 reads CASALRTREAFF. The CDR3 DNA is TGCGCCAGCGCCCTGAGGACAAGGGAGGCTTTCTTT.

Worth noting for this clonotype: A read error may produce the germline difference seen at one junction end. V usage is TRBV6-1 and J usage is TRBJ2-2; 7 nucleotides match TRBD2. The CDR3 contains 15 residues. In germline, CDR1 is MNHNS, CDR2 SASEGT. CDR3 loop: CASNLGGANTRELFF. CDR3 DNA sequence: TGTGCCAGCAATCTGGGAGGGGCGAACACCCGGGAGCTGTTTTTT.

Notes on this clonotype: One junction end does not reproduce the germline sequence, and a read error may be involved. The J gene is TRBJ2-2, the V gene TRBV29-1; D gene ambiguous. The V gene's germline CDR1 is SQVTM and CDR2 ANQGSEA. CDR3 length: 13 residues. The CDR3 region has the DNA TGCAACGTTGAGGTGAAGAACTCCGGGGAGCTGTTTTTT. Its translation is CNVEVKNSGELFF.

Notes on this clonotype: This may be a read error: a much more frequent sequence differs by one nucleotide. The rearrangement links TRBV5-5 to TRBJ2-7; D possibly corresponds to TRBD1 (6 bases). The CDR3 consists of 12 residues. CDR1 SGHKS and CDR2 YYEKEE come from the germline V gene (reference sequence). The CDR3 DNA sequence: TGTACCAGCAGCTTGTTAGGGGGCGAGCAGTACTTC. Translating it yields CTSSLLGGEQYF. The full variable domain, completed using reference TRBV5-5 and TRBJ2-7, is DAGVTQSPTHLIKTRGQQVTLRCSPISGHKSVSWYQQVLGQGPQFIFQYYEKEERGRGNFPDRFSARQFPNYSSELNVNALLLGDSALYLCTSSLLGGEQYFGPGTRLTVT.

Notes on this clonotype: The CDR3 end shows no conserved phenylalanine or tryptophan, and so a read error is likely. The chain uses TRBV29-1 and TRBJ1-2; D possibly corresponds to TRBD1 (5 bases). The CDR3 has 12 amino acids. In germline, CDR1 is SQVTM, CDR2 ANQGSEA. The CDR3: CSVGGGNYGYTL. DNA of the CDR3: TGCAGCGTTGGGGGGGGAAACTATGGTTACACCCTC.

This clonotype was counted once. The germline gene is not matched at one end of the junction; a read error may be the cause. CDR3 sequence: CATSPGTSSDEQYF. In DNA form, the CDR3 reads TGTGCCACCAGTCCCGGGACATCCTCCGACGAGCAGTACTTC. The chain recombines TRBV24-1 with TRBJ2-7, with a possible D match to TRBD1 (6 bases). Germline assignment: CDR1 KGHDR and CDR2 SFDVKD. This CDR3 spans 14 amino acids.

A remark on this clonotype: The germline gene is not matched at one end of the junction; a read error may be the cause. The chain uses TRBV4-2 and TRBJ2-3; 7 bases align to TRBD2. The CDR3 is 13 amino acids. Germline CDR1 and CDR2: LGHNA and YNFKEQ. The CDR3 spells CASQSGAADTQYF. The CDR3, as DNA: TGTGCCAGCCAGAGCGGGGCGGCAGACACGCAGTATTTT.